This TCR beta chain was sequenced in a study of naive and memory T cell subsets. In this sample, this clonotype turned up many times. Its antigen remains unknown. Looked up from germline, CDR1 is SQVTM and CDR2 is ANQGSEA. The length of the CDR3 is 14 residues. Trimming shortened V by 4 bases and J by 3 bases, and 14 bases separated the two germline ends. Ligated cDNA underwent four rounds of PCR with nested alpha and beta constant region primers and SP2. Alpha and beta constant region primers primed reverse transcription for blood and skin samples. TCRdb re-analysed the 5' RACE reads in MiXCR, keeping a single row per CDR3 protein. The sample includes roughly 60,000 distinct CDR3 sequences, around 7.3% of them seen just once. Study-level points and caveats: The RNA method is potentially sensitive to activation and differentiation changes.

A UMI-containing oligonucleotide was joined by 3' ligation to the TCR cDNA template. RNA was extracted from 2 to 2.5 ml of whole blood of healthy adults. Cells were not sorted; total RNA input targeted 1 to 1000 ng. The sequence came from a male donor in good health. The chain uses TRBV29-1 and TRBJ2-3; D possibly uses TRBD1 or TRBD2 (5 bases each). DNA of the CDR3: TGCAGCGTTGGCTCAGGGAGTTGGACAGATACGCAGTATTTT. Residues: CSVGSGSWTDTQYF.